This T cell receptor (beta chain) was retrieved from a study of blood T cell repertoires in COVID-19. About the research overall: The origin of the acute and convalescent COVID-19 samples was the United States, Italy and Spain. In each case, the material was cDNA or gDNA derived from T cells, B-cell-depleted T cells, or PBMCs.

Trimming removed 6 bases at V and 6 bases at J, with 15 bases between. This CDR3 has 14 amino acids. Looked up from germline, CDR1 is MDHEN and CDR2 is SYDVKM. Assay used: immunoSEQ multiplex PCR; TCRdb lists only in-frame clones, some missing. The sample holds 150,000 or so clones, approximately 83% seen once. V usage is TRBV28 and J usage is TRBJ1-5; D is unresolved. The source material was peripheral blood. The clonotype originates from a man aged 55 to 70 with acute or convalescent COVID-19. The CDR3 loop reads CASSQVHSRQPQHF. The CDR3 region has the DNA TGTGCCAGCAGCCAAGTTCACAGTCGTCAGCCCCAGCATTTT. The full variable domain, in which reference TRBV28 and TRBJ1-5 provide the parts outside the CDR3, is DVKVTQSSRYLVKRTGEKVFLECVQDMDHENMFWYRQDPGLGLRLIYFSYDVKMKEKGDIPEGYSVSREKKERFSLILESASTNQTSMYLCASSQVHSRQPQHFGDGTRLSIL.